This paragraph covers one T cell receptor beta chain sequence. CDR3 length: 13 residues. Trimming took 7 bases from V and 4 from J; bases not matched to a gene: 5. Germline loops: CDR1 SGHRS, CDR2 YFSETQ. TCRdb keeps only in-frame clones here, not all; method: immunoSEQ multiplex PCR. The top ten hold approximately 0.98% of the sample, which has some 74,000 clones, roughly 90% seen once. These data belong to a study of OX40 agonist ivuxolimab in advanced cancers. On the study more broadly: Three patients showed partial responses: one hepatocellular carcinoma and two cutaneous melanoma cases.

This specimen was CD4+ or CD8+ T cells sorted from blood, taken in a trial of the OX40 agonist ivuxolimab. The clonotype was recovered from an adult with an advanced solid tumor such as melanoma, head and neck, liver or kidney cancer. The V and J genes are TRBV5-1 and TRBJ2-3; TRBD1 aligns across 8 bases. CDR3 coding DNA: TGCGCCAGCGGCACAGGGGGTGCAGATACGCAGTATTTT. Amino acid sequence: CASGTGGADTQYF. The full variable domain, with the rest looked up from reference TRBV5-1 and TRBJ2-3, is KAGVTQTPRYLIKTRGQQVTLSCSPISGHRSVSWYQQTPGQGLQFLFEYFSETQRNKGNFPGRFSGRQFSNSRSEMNVSTLELGDSALYLCASGTGGADTQYFGPGTRLTVL.